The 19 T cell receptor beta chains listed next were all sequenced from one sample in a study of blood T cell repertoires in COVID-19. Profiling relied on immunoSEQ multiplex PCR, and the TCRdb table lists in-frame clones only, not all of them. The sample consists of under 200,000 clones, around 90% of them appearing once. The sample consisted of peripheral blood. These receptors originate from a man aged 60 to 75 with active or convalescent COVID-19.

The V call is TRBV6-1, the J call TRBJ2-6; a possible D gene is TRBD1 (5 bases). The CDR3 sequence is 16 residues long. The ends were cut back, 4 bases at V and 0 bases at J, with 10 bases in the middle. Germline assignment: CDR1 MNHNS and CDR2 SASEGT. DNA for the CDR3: TGTGCCAGCAGTGTGTCAGGGCGCTCTGGGGCCAACGTCCTGACTTTC. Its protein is CASSVSGRSGANVLTF.

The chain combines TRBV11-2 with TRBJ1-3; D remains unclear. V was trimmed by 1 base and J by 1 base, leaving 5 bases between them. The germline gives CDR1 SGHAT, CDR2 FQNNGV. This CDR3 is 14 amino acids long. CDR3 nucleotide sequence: TGTGCCAGCAGCTTAGCAGATTCTGGAAACACCATATATTTT. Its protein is CASSLADSGNTIYF. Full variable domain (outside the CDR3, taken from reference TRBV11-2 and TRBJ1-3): EAGVAQSPRYKIIEKRQSVAFWCNPISGHATLYWYQQILGQGPKLLIQFQNNGVVDDSQLPKDRFSAERLKGVDSTLKIQPAKLEDSAVYLCASSLADSGNTIYFGEGSWLTVV.

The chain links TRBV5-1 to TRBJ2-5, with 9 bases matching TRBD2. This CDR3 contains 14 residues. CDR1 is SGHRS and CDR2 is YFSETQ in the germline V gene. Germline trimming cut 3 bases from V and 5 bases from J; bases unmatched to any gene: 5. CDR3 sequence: CASSSRLADETQYF. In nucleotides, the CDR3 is TGCGCCAGCAGCTCAAGACTAGCGGACGAGACCCAGTACTTC.

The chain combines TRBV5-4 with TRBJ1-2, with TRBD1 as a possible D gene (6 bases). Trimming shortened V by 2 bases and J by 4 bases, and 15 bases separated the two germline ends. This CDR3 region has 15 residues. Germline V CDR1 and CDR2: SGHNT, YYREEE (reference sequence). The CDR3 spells CASSLQGLGGYGYTF. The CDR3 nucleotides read TGTGCCAGCAGCTTACAGGGTCTAGGGGGCTATGGCTACACCTTC.

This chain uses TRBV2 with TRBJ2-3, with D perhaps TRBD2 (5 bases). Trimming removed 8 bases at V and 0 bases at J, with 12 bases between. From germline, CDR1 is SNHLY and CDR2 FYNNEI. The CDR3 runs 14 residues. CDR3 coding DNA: TGTGCCAGCCAACTAGTTCCCAGCACAGATACGCAGTATTTT. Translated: CASQLVPSTDTQYF. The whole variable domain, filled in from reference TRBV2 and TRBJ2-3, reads EPEVTQTPSHQVTQMGQEVILRCVPISNHLYFYWYRQILGQKVEFLVSFYNNEISEKSEIFDDQFSVERPDGSNFTLKIRSTKLEDSAMYFCASQLVPSTDTQYFGPGTRLTVL.

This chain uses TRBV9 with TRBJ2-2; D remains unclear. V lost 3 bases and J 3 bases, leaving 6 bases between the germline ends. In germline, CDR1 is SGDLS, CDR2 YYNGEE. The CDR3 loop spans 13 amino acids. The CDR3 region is CASSAQHTGELFF. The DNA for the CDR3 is TGTGCCAGCAGCGCACAGCACACCGGGGAGCTGTTTTTT.

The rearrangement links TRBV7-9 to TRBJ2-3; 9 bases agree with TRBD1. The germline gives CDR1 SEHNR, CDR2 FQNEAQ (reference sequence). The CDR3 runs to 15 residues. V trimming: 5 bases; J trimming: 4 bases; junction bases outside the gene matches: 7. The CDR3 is CASSQGQGLSDTQYF. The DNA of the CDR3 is TGTGCCAGCAGCCAAGGACAGGGGCTCTCAGATACGCAGTATTTT.

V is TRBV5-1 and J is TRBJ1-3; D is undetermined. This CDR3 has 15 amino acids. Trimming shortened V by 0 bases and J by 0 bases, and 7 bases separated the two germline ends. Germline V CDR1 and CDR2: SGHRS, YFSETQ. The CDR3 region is CASSLGSFSGNTIYF. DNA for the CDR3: TGCGCCAGCAGCTTGGGTTCCTTCTCTGGAAACACCATATATTTT.

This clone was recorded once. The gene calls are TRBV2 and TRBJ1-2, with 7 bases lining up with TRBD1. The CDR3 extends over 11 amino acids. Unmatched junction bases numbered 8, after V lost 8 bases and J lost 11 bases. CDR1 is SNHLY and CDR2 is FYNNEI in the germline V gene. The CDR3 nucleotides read TGTGCCAGCGGGGCGACAGGGAGGTACACCTTC. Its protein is CASGATGRYTF.

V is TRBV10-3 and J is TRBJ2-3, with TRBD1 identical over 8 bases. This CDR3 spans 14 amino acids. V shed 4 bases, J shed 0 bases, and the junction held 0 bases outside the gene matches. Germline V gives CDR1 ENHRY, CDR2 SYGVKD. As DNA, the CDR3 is TGTGCCATCAGTGGGACAGGGAGCACAGATACGCAGTATTTT. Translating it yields CAISGTGSTDTQYF.

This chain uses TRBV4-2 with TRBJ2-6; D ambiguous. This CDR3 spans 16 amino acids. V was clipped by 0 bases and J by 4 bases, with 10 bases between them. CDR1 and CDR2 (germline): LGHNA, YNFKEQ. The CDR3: CASSQEISLGANVLTF. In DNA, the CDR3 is TGTGCCAGCAGCCAAGAAATCTCCCTCGGGGCCAACGTCCTGACTTTC.

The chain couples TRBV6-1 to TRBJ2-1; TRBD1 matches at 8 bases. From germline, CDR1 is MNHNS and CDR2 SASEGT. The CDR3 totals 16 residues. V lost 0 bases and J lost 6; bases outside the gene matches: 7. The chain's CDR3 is CASSEALGQGGNEQFF. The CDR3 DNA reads TGTGCCAGCAGTGAAGCCCTCGGACAGGGAGGCAATGAGCAGTTCTTC.

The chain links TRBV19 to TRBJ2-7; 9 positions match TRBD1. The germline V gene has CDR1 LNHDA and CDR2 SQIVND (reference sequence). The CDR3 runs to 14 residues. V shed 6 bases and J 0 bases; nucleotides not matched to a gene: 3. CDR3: CASSPDRGSYEQYF. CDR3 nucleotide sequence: TGTGCCAGTAGCCCGGACAGGGGCTCCTACGAGCAGTACTTC.

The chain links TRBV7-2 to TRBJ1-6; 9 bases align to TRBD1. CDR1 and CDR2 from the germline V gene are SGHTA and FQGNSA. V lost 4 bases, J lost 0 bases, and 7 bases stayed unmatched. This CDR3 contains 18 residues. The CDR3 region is CASSSSGTGLSYNSPLHF. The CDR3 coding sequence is TGTGCCAGCAGCTCCTCCGGGACAGGGCTCTCCTATAATTCACCCCTCCACTTT.

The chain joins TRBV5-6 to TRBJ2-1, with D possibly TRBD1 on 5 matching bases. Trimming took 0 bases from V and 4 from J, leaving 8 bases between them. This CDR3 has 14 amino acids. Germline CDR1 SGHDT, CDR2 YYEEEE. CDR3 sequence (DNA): TGTGCCAGCAGCTTGGGACAGACTTACAATGAGCAGTTCTTC. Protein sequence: CASSLGQTYNEQFF.

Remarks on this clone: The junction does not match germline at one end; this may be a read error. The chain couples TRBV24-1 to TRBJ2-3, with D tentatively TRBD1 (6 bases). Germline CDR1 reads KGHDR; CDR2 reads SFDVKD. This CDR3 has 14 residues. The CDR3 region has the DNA TGTGCCACCAGTGATTGGCAGACAGGCCGCTTGTTCGGCTTT. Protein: CATSDWQTGRLFGF.

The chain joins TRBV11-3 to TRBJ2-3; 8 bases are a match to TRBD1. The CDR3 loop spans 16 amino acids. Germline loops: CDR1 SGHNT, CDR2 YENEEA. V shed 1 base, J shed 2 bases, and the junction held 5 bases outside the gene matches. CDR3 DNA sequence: TGTGCCAGCAGCTTAGGGCCGGGACAGGACACAGATACGCAGTATTTT. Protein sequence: CASSLGPGQDTDTQYF.

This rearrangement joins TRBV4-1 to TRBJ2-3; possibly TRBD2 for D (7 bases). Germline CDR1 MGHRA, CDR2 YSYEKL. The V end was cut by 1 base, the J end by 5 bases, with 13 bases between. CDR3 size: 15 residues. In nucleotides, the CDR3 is TGCGCCAGCAGCCAAGTCGAGGGGGGGGGAGATACGCAGTATTTT. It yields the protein CASSQVEGGGDTQYF.

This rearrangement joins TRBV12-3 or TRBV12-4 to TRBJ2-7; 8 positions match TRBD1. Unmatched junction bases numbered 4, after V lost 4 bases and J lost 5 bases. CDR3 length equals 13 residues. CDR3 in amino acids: CASSSQGAHEQYF. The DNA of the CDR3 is TGTGCCAGCAGTTCCCAGGGGGCCCACGAGCAGTACTTC.